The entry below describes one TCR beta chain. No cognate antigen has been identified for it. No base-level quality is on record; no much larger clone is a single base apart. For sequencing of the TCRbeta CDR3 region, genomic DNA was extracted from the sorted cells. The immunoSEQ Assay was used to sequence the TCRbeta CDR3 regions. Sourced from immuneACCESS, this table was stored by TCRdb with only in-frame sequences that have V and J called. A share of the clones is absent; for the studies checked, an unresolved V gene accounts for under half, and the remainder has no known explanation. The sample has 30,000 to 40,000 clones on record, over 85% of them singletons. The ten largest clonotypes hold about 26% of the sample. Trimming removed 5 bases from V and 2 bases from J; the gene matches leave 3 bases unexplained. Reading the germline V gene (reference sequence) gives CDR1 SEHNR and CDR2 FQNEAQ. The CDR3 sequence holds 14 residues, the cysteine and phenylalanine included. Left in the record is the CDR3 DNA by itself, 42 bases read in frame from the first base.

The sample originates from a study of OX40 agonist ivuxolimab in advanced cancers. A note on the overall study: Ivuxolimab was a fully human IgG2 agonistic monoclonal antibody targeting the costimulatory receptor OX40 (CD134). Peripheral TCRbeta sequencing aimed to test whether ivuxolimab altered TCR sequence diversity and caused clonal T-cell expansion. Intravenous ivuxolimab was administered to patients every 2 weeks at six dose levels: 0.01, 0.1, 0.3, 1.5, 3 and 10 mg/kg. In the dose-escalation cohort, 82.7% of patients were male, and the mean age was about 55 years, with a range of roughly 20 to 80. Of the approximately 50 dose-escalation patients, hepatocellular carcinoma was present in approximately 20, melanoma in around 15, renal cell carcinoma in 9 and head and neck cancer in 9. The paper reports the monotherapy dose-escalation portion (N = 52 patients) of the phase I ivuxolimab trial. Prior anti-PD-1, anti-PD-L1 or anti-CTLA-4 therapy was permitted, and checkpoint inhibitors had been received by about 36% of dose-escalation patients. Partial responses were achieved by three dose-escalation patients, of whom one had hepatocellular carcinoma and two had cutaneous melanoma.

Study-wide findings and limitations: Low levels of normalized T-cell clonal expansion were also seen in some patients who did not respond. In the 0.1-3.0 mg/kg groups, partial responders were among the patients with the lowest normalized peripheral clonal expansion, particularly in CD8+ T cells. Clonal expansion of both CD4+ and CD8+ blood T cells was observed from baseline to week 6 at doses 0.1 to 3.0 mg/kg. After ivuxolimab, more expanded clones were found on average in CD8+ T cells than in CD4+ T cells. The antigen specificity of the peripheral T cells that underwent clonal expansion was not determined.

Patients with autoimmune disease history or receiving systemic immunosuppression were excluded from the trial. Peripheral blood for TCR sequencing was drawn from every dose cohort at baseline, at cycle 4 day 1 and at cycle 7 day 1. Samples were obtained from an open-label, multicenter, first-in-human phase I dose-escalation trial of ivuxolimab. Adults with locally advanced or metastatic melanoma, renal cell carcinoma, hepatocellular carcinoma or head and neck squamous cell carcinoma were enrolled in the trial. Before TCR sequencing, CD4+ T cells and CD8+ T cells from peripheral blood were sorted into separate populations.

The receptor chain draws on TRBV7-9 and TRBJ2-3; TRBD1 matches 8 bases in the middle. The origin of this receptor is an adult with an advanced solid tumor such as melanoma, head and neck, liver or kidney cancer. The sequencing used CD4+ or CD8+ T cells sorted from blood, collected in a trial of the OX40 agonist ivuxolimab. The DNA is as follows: TGTGCCAGCAGCCTGGACAGGGTCACAGATACGCAGTATTTT. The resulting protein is CASSLDRVTDTQYF.